The subject of this entry is one T cell receptor beta chain. This entry comes from a study of shared T cell receptors in the human thymus. Method: immunoSEQ multiplex PCR; TCRdb's copy keeps in-frame clones and lacks some. The repertoire has roughly 410,000 clones, 85% to 95% of them found once; the top ten carry 0.015% to 0.025%. The CDR3 has 16 residues. The junction had 7 bases not matched to a gene; V was cut back by 5 bases and J by 0 bases. Germline V gene lookup returns CDR1 MNHEY and CDR2 SMNVEV (reference sequence). This TCR came from a human donor. Sequenced sample: thymocytes. The rearrangement joins TRBV27 to TRBJ1-3; TRBD1 matches at 7 bases. This CDR3 is CASSPTGASSGNTIYF. CDR3 sequence (DNA): TGTGCCAGCAGTCCAACAGGGGCCTCCTCTGGAAACACCATATATTTT.